This T cell receptor beta chain was sequenced for a study of T-cell reconstitution after alpha-beta-depleted transplantation in children. CDR3 length: 15 residues. Trimming stripped 7 bases from V and 5 bases from J, with 19 bases between. Germline V gene sequence: CDR1 SGHRS, CDR2 YFSETQ. Preparing the TCRbeta library involved the use of unique molecular identifiers. MiXCR was run by TCRdb on the PCR reads, yielding one entry per CDR3 protein. This table has approximately 250,000 distinct CDR3 sequences, 9% to 10% appearing once. This clonotype was detected many times. The chain couples TRBV5-1 to TRBJ2-1; tentative D call: TRBD1 (6 bases). The sequence came from a human donor who donated a stem cell graft to a child with SCID. The sequencing used PBMCs from the stem cell graft donor, collected from the stem cell graft. The CDR3 region has the DNA TGCGCCAGCTACCCCGGGGCAGGGGTCAACAATGAGCAGTTCTTC. Translation gives CASYPGAGVNNEQFF.